This T cell receptor (beta chain) was sequenced during a study of T cells expressing NK-cell markers. Study-level information: Seropositivity for HCMV was found in most of the eight sequenced donors, with one seronegative.

TCRdb reprocessed the 5' RACE reads; each CDR3 protein has one entry and no DNA is given. The table for this sample gives about 430,000 distinct CDR3 sequences. Details on this clonotype: Its specificity is not known.

Whole-study findings and limits: CD8+ T cells in 5 or 6 donors included dominant NKG2C+ clonotypes at roughly 1.0-7.0%.

The sequenced sample consisted of blood T cells: a sorted CD56 or NKG2C T cell subset, CD4+ or CD8+ T cells, or bulk PBMC T cells (not recorded which). This clonotype was sampled from a woman in her forties or fifties in good health.

The CDR3 spells CASCFGSGNTIYF. The chain uses TRBV12-3 or TRBV12-4 and TRBJ1-3. The CDR3 is 13 residues long.